These T cell receptor beta chains were read from a single sample in a study of cytomegalovirus exposure and HLA in healthy donors. Using immunoSEQ multiplex PCR, the repertoire was profiled, and TCRdb retains in-frame clones only, with some absent. The sample contains 70,000 to 80,000 clones, nearly 95% of which appear only once. What was sequenced was PBMCs. All receptors come from a woman aged 18-29 years in good health and CMV-seronegative. Both conserved end residues are part of each CDR3. The order of the fields is J gene, clone size, V gene, D gene, CDR3 DNA, CDR3 protein. The D gene is left open where the match is weak. Clone size appears in some rows only: once, few, many, or a class for an expanded clone.

j_call: TRBJ2-3; clone_size: NA; v_call: TRBV7-6; d_call: TRBD1; cdr3_nt: TGTGCCAGCAGCCCTCTACCGGGACAGACTAGCACAGATACGCAGTATTTT; cdr3_aa: CASSPLPGQTSTDTQYF
j_call: TRBJ2-2; clone_size: NA; v_call: TRBV21-1; d_call: NA; cdr3_nt: TGTGCCAGCAGCAGGCTAGCGGGAGGCGGCACCGGGGAGCTGTTTTTT; cdr3_aa: CASSRLAGGGTGELFF
j_call: TRBJ1-1; clone_size: NA; v_call: TRBV5-1; d_call: NA; cdr3_nt: TGCGCCAGCAGCTTGTACAGGGTGAACACTGAAGCTTTCTTT; cdr3_aa: CASSLYRVNTEAFF
j_call: TRBJ2-7; clone_size: NA; v_call: TRBV30; d_call: TRBD1; cdr3_nt: TGTGCCTGGAGTGTAGGGACAGGTCCCTACGAGCAGTACTTC; cdr3_aa: CAWSVGTGPYEQYF
j_call: TRBJ1-1; clone_size: NA; v_call: TRBV10-3; d_call: NA; cdr3_nt: TGTGCCATCAGTGAGTCTACTTTGAACACTGAAGCTTTCTTT; cdr3_aa: CAISESTLNTEAFF
j_call: TRBJ2-7; clone_size: NA; v_call: TRBV5-5; d_call: TRBD1; cdr3_nt: TGTGCCAGCAGCTTGGACACAGGGGGTGGTTACGAGCAGTACTTC; cdr3_aa: CASSLDTGGGYEQYF
j_call: TRBJ1-5; clone_size: NA; v_call: TRBV27; d_call: NA; cdr3_nt: TGTGCCAGCAGTTTGACTATACCTAGCAATCAGCCCCAGCATTTT; cdr3_aa: CASSLTIPSNQPQHF
j_call: TRBJ2-7; clone_size: once; v_call: TRBV6-1; d_call: TRBD2; cdr3_nt: TGTGCCAGCAGTGAATCCGCGGGAGGGTCCTACGAGCAGTACTTC; cdr3_aa: CASSESAGGSYEQYF
j_call: TRBJ2-1; clone_size: NA; v_call: TRBV11-2; d_call: NA; cdr3_nt: TGTGCCAGCAGCCCAAGGGGTGAGCAGTTCTTC; cdr3_aa: CASSPRGEQFF
j_call: TRBJ2-3; clone_size: NA; v_call: TRBV9; d_call: NA; cdr3_nt: TGTGCCAGCAGCGTAGCTACGGGAGAAGGCACAGATACGCAGTATTTT; cdr3_aa: CASSVATGEGTDTQYF
j_call: TRBJ2-2; clone_size: NA; v_call: TRBV19; d_call: TRBD2; cdr3_nt: TGTGCCAGTAGTAGGACTAGCGGGGGGTTTAACACCGGGGAGCTGTTTTTT; cdr3_aa: CASSRTSGGFNTGELFF
j_call: TRBJ2-2; clone_size: NA; v_call: TRBV18; d_call: NA; cdr3_nt: TGTGCCAGCTCCTTGAGGAGCTCGAACACCGGGGAGCTGTTTTTT; cdr3_aa: CASSLRSSNTGELFF
j_call: TRBJ2-7; clone_size: once; v_call: TRBV27; d_call: TRBD2; cdr3_nt: TGTGCCAGCAGCCTAGCGGGGATCTACGAGCAGTACTTC; cdr3_aa: CASSLAGIYEQYF
j_call: TRBJ2-3; clone_size: NA; v_call: TRBV28; d_call: TRBD2; cdr3_nt: TGTGCCAGCAGTTCGAGGACTAGCGGGAGTGAAACAGATACGCAGTATTTT; cdr3_aa: CASSSRTSGSETDTQYF
j_call: TRBJ1-2; clone_size: NA; v_call: TRBV9; d_call: NA; cdr3_nt: TGTGCCAGCAGCGTAAGGCAGGGAGGATATGGCTACACCTTC; cdr3_aa: CASSVRQGGYGYTF
j_call: TRBJ1-4; clone_size: NA; v_call: TRBV11-1; d_call: TRBD1; cdr3_nt: TGTGCCAGCAGCTTAGCGGGACAGTCTCCCCAATTT; cdr3_aa: CASSLAGQSPQF
j_call: TRBJ2-7; clone_size: NA; v_call: TRBV6-6; d_call: TRBD1; cdr3_nt: TGTGCCAGCAGTCGGACAGGGGGGATCCCCTACGAGCAGTACTTC; cdr3_aa: CASSRTGGIPYEQYF
j_call: TRBJ2-5; clone_size: few; v_call: TRBV4-1; d_call: TRBD1; cdr3_nt: TGCGCCAGCAGCCAAGACGACAGGGTAAGAGCTGGAGAGACCCAGTACTTC; cdr3_aa: CASSQDDRVRAGETQYF
j_call: TRBJ1-1; clone_size: NA; v_call: TRBV19; d_call: TRBD1; cdr3_nt: TGTGCCAGTAGTCGACAGGGAAACACTGAAGCTTTCTTT; cdr3_aa: CASSRQGNTEAFF
j_call: TRBJ1-5; clone_size: NA; v_call: TRBV5-1; d_call: NA; cdr3_nt: TGCGCCAGCAGCTTGCAGGGGAGTGGCAATCAGCCCCAGCATTTT; cdr3_aa: CASSLQGSGNQPQHF
j_call: TRBJ1-5; clone_size: NA; v_call: TRBV6-5; d_call: NA; cdr3_nt: TGTGCCAGCAGGGAGGGGCCCAATCAGCCCCAGCATTTT; cdr3_aa: CASREGPNQPQHF
j_call: TRBJ2-1; clone_size: NA; v_call: TRBV5-6; d_call: TRBD1; cdr3_nt: TGTGCCAGCAGCTTTAATTGGCAGGGGGCAAATGAGCAGTTCTTC; cdr3_aa: CASSFNWQGANEQFF
j_call: TRBJ1-2; clone_size: NA; v_call: TRBV13; d_call: TRBD1; cdr3_nt: TGTGCCAGCAGCCGAACTGCGACAGGGTACTATGGCTACACCTTC; cdr3_aa: CASSRTATGYYGYTF
j_call: TRBJ2-1; clone_size: NA; v_call: TRBV6-1; d_call: NA; cdr3_nt: TGTGCCAGCAGGACAGTCTCCTACAATGAGCAGTTCTTC; cdr3_aa: CASRTVSYNEQFF
j_call: TRBJ2-5; clone_size: once; v_call: TRBV2; d_call: TRBD1; cdr3_nt: TGTGCCAGCAGTGAGGACAGGGGAGAGACCCAGTACTTC; cdr3_aa: CASSEDRGETQYF
j_call: TRBJ1-1; clone_size: NA; v_call: TRBV9; d_call: TRBD1; cdr3_nt: TGTGCCAGCAGCGTAGATCGGACAGGAGGAGGAAACGCTGAAGCTTTCTTT; cdr3_aa: CASSVDRTGGGNAEAFF
j_call: TRBJ1-1; clone_size: NA; v_call: TRBV2; d_call: NA; cdr3_nt: TGTGCCAGCAGTCTTGATGGGGGGGCAGGCACTGAAGCTTTCTTT; cdr3_aa: CASSLDGGAGTEAFF
j_call: TRBJ2-7; clone_size: NA; v_call: TRBV9; d_call: TRBD2; cdr3_nt: TGTGCCAGCAGCGTAGCTTGGGGGGGCTCCTACGAGCAGTACTTC; cdr3_aa: CASSVAWGGSYEQYF